A selection of T cell receptor beta chains follows, all from one sample in a study of T cells in Graves' hyperthyroidism and ophthalmopathy. TCRdb re-analysed the multiplex PCR reads in MiXCR, keeping a single row per CDR3 protein. The sample yields 550,000 to 700,000 distinct CDR3 sequences, just over 45% seen once. The sequenced sample was peripheral blood or thyroid tissue (not recorded which). The receptors originated from an adult woman with Graves' disease, either hyperthyroidism or ophthalmopathy (not recorded which). Each CDR3 is given with its conserved first and last residue. D genes are given only for firm matches. Only some rows state a clone size, as once, few, many or a class for expanded clones.

j_call,clone_size,v_call,d_call,cdr3_nt,cdr3_aa
TRBJ1-2,-,TRBV7-2,-,TGTGCCAGCAGCTTAGACCTAGGAGGGTCCTATGGCTACACCTTC,CASSLDLGGSYGYTF
TRBJ1-5,-,TRBV24-1,TRBD1,TGTGCCATTGGACAGGGCTTTGGTAGCAATCAGCCCCAGCATTTT,CAIGQGFGSNQPQHF
TRBJ2-5,-,TRBV13,-,TGTGCCAGCAGCTTATGGGGGGCGACCCAGTACTTC,CASSLWGATQYF
TRBJ1-1,few,TRBV29-1,TRBD1,TGCAGCGTTGGACAGGGGGCTCACACTGAAGCTTTCTTT,CSVGQGAHTEAFF
TRBJ2-5,once,TRBV9,-,TGTGCCAGCAGCGTAGGGTCTACGTCCCAAGAGACCCAGTACTTC,CASSVGSTSQETQYF
TRBJ1-3,few,TRBV10-3,-,TGTGCCATCAGGGAGGCCGGGAAACCCTCTGGAAACACCATATATTTT,CAIREAGKPSGNTIYF
TRBJ1-2,many,TRBV5-1,-,TGCGCCAGCAGCTTGGGACGGCGTGGCTACACCTTC,CASSLGRRGYTF
TRBJ2-2,many,TRBV7-8,-,TGTGCCAGCAGCTTCATCGTGCGGGCGGACACCGGGGAGCTGTTTTTT,CASSFIVRADTGELFF
TRBJ1-2,-,TRBV7-9,-,TGTGCCAGCAGCTTAGCCGGGGACGATGGCTACACCTTC,CASSLAGDDGYTF
TRBJ2-3,-,TRBV7-9,-,TGTGCCAGCCCGGGCCCCGGCACAGATACGCAGTATTTT,CASPGPGTDTQYF
TRBJ1-2,many,TRBV28,-,TGTGCCAGCAGGCGGGTGGCAGGGTCCTATGGCTACACCTTC,CASRRVAGSYGYTF
TRBJ1-5,many,TRBV4-1,TRBD1,TGCGCCAGCAGCCAATCACAGGGGGGAGGTCAGCCCCAGCATTTT,CASSQSQGGGQPQHF
TRBJ1-4,-,TRBV12-3/TRBV12-4,-,TGTGCCAGCAGTTTCCAGGGCGATGAAAAACTGTTTTTT,CASSFQGDEKLFF
TRBJ2-5,few,TRBV5-1,-,TGCGCCAGCAGCAGGACTGGACGGGAAGGGACCCAGTACTTC,CASSRTGREGTQYF
TRBJ2-5,-,TRBV10-3,TRBD2,TGTGCCCATTCCCAGGGACTAGCGGGACAAGAGACCCAGTACTTC,CAHSQGLAGQETQYF
TRBJ2-5,many,TRBV15,-,TGTGCCACCAGCCGATTGCCCCAACCAAATCAAGAGACCCAGTACTTC,CATSRLPQPNQETQYF
TRBJ2-7,-,TRBV10-3,-,TGTGCCATCATGGTATCGGGGGCCGGGAACGAGCAGTACTTC,CAIMVSGAGNEQYF
TRBJ1-4,-,TRBV30,-,TGTGCCTGGAGTATCTACGGCGGGTTTGGAAAACTGTTTTTT,CAWSIYGGFGKLFF
TRBJ2-7,-,TRBV15,-,TGTGCCACCAGCAGAGGTCCCGAGGCAACCTACGGGCAGCACTTC,CATSRGPEATYGQHF
TRBJ1-2,once,TRBV12-3/TRBV12-4,-,TGTGCCAGCAGCTCTGGAGGACAGCTCTATGGCTACACCTTC,CASSSGGQLYGYTF
TRBJ2-7,many,TRBV4-1,-,TGCGCCAGCAGCCTCGTGGGGGGCGGGAGTACATCCGAGCAGTACTTC,CASSLVGGGSTSEQYF
TRBJ2-5,-,TRBV5-1,-,TGCGCCAGCAGCTTGGAGGCAGGGGCCCAGTACTTC,CASSLEAGAQYF
TRBJ2-1,-,TRBV7-8,-,TGTGCCAGCAGCCCGCCGCGTGAAGAGCAGTTCTTC,CASSPPREEQFF
TRBJ2-7,-,TRBV6-1,TRBD2,TGTGCCAGCAGTGAAGAAAGGGAGAGGGGTAGCGGGTCCTCCTACGAGCAGTACTTC,CASSEERERGSGSSYEQYF
TRBJ1-2,-,TRBV19,-,TGTGCCAGTAGTATTACATCGGCAAATAACTATGGCTACACCTTC,CASSITSANNYGYTF
TRBJ1-1,many,TRBV6-5,-,TGTGCCAGCACTAAGACCGGGAGAAGGACTGAAGCTTTCTTT,CASTKTGRRTEAFF
TRBJ1-1,many,TRBV27,TRBD1,TGTGCCAGCACTGAGACAGGGTCGAACACTGAAGCTTTCTTT,CASTETGSNTEAFF
TRBJ1-2,many,TRBV28,-,TGTGCCAGCACCTACAGGAGGACGCTAGACTATGGCTACACCTTC,CASTYRRTLDYGYTF
TRBJ1-5,many,TRBV6-5,-,TGTGCCAGCAGGAGCGGCGGTAATAGGCCCCAGCATTTT,CASRSGGNRPQHF
TRBJ2-7,few,TRBV4-1,TRBD1,TGTGCCAGCAGTGTTAGGGACAGGGTTCGGTACGAGCAGTACTTC,CASSVRDRVRYEQYF
TRBJ2-7,-,TRBV7-9,TRBD1,TGTGCCAGCACCCGTTCGGGACAGGGAGACGAGCAGTACTTC,CASTRSGQGDEQYF
TRBJ1-3,many,TRBV25-1,-,TGTGCCAGCAGCGCGGACGAATACACCATATATTTT,CASSADEYTIYF
TRBJ1-6,-,TRBV6-6,-,TGTGCCAGCAGTCCCCTGGAGCTTATGAATTCACCCCTCCACTTT,CASSPLELMNSPLHF
TRBJ1-2,-,TRBV9,-,TGTGCCAGCAGCGTGGCTGGGGGGTCAAATGGCTACACCTTC,CASSVAGGSNGYTF
TRBJ1-6,-,TRBV10-2,TRBD1,TGCGCCAGCACCCTAGGACAGGGCGTATCGATCTCACCCCTCCACTTT,CASTLGQGVSISPLHF
TRBJ1-1,-,TRBV19,-,TGTGCCAGTAGTATCCTGAGTCTCGGCGGGAACACTGAAGCTTTCTTT,CASSILSLGGNTEAFF
TRBJ1-1,-,TRBV29-1,-,TGCAGCTTAGTGGGGGAGGGGACTGAAGCTTTCTTT,CSLVGEGTEAFF
TRBJ1-1,many,TRBV5-1,-,TGCGCCAGCAGCACTGACACTGAAGCTTTCTTT,CASSTDTEAFF
TRBJ1-5,-,TRBV24-1,TRBD1,TGTGCCACCAGTGATCCAGGGGGGGTGGATCAGCCCCAGCATTTT,CATSDPGGVDQPQHF
TRBJ2-2,many,TRBV20-1,TRBD2,TGCAGTGCGTGGGGACTAGCGTACACCGGGGAGCTGTTTTTT,CSAWGLAYTGELFF
TRBJ1-4,many,TRBV7-3,-,TGTGCCAGCAGCTTAACGGGGGCCCTGGGGGAAAAACTGTTTTTT,CASSLTGALGEKLFF
TRBJ1-2,few,TRBV28,TRBD1,TGTGCCAGCCGACAGGGCCCTTATGGCTACACCTTC,CASRQGPYGYTF
TRBJ2-5,-,TRBV25-1,-,TGTGCCAGCAGTGAATCCGGCAGGACAGCCAAAGAGACCCAGTACTTC,CASSESGRTAKETQYF
TRBJ2-1,-,TRBV14,-,TGTGCCAGCAGCCAAGACTCCTACAATGAGCAGTTCTTC,CASSQDSYNEQFF
TRBJ1-6,-,TRBV19,-,TGTGCCAGTAGGGGAGACGGTGGGCTGGGCTCACCCCTCCACTTT,CASRGDGGLGSPLHF
TRBJ2-2,many,TRBV29-1,TRBD2,TGCAGCGTTGAAGGCGGGAGTCCTACCGGGGAGCTGTTTTTT,CSVEGGSPTGELFF
TRBJ1-2,-,TRBV25-1,TRBD1,TGTGCCAGCGAAAGGACAGGGGGCAAATATGGCTACACCTTC,CASERTGGKYGYTF
TRBJ2-5,few,TRBV10-3,TRBD1,TGTGCCAGCAGTTTAGCCGGCGTATGGGGACAGAAGGAAGAGACCCAGTACTTC,CASSLAGVWGQKEETQYF
TRBJ2-7,many,TRBV5-1,TRBD2,TGCGCCAGCACCTCTGTAGCGGGAGTCTCCTACGAGCAGTACTTC,CASTSVAGVSYEQYF